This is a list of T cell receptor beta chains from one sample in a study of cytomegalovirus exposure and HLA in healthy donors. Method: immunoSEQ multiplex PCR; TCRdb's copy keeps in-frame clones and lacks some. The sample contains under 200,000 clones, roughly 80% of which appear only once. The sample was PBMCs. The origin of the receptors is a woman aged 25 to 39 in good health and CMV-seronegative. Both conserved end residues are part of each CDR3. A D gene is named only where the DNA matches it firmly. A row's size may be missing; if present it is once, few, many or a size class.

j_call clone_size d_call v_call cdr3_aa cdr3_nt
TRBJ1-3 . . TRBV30 CAWRIQGGNTIYF TGTGCCTGGAGAATCCAGGGAGGAAACACCATATATTTT
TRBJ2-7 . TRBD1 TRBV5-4 CASSLDRGTYEQYF TGTGCCAGCAGCCTAGACAGGGGCACCTACGAGCAGTACTTC
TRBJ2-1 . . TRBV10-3 CAISGYSKYNEQFF TGTGCCATCAGTGGCTACTCTAAATACAATGAGCAGTTCTTC
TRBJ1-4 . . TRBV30 CAWNGEGIEKLFF TGTGCCTGGAACGGGGAGGGTATTGAAAAACTGTTTTTT
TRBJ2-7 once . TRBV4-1 CASSQDFRQASYEQYF TGCGCCAGCAGCCAAGATTTCCGACAGGCGTCCTACGAGCAGTACTTC
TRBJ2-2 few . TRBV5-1 CASSLQGSGELFF TGCGCCAGCAGCCTACAGGGAAGCGGGGAGCTGTTTTTT
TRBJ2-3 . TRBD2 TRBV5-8 CASSLGTSGGATDTQYF TGTGCCAGCAGCCTCGGGACTAGCGGGGGGGCCACAGATACGCAGTATTTT
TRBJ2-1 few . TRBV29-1 CSVRTGSYNEQFF TGCAGCGTTCGAACAGGCTCCTACAATGAGCAGTTCTTC
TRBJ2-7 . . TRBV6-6 CASRPSFLGYEQYF TGTGCCAGCAGACCTAGTTTTCTTGGTTACGAGCAGTACTTC
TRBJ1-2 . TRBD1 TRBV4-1 CASSQVVQGVGYTF TGCGCCAGCAGCCAAGTAGTGCAGGGGGTCGGCTACACCTTC
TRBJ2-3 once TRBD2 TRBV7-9 CASSLSGGNTQYF TGTGCCAGCAGCTTGAGCGGGGGGAATACGCAGTATTTT
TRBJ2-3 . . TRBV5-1 CASSGGEFTDTQYF TGCGCCAGCAGCGGAGGAGAATTCACAGATACGCAGTATTTT
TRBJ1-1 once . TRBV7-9 CASSQAGNTEAFF TGTGCCAGCAGCCAAGCAGGGAACACTGAAGCTTTCTTT
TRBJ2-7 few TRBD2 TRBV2 CASSLLAGGPSYEQYF TGTGCCAGCAGTCTACTAGCGGGGGGGCCTTCGTACGAGCAGTACTTC
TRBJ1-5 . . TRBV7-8 CASSLGGTLQPQHF TGTGCCAGCAGCTTGGGAGGGACGCTTCAGCCCCAGCATTTT
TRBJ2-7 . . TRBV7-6 CASSLDTGAYEQYF TGTGCCAGCAGCTTAGATACGGGGGCCTACGAGCAGTACTTC
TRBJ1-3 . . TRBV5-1 CASSNRDSGNTIYF TGCGCCAGCAGCAACAGAGACTCTGGAAACACCATATATTTT
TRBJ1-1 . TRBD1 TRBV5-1 CASSWTGSSEAFF TGCGCCAGCAGCTGGACAGGATCGTCTGAAGCTTTCTTT
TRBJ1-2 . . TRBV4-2 CASSDRGRINYGYTF TGTGCCAGCAGCGACCGGGGAAGGATTAACTATGGCTACACCTTC
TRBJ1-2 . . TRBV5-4 CASSLLDSRGGYTF TGTGCCAGCAGCCTCTTAGACTCTAGGGGTGGCTACACCTTC
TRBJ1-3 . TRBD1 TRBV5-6 CASSFPGQGGNTIYF TGTGCCAGCAGCTTCCCTGGACAGGGTGGAAACACCATATATTTT
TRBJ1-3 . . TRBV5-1 CASSLAGYGNTIYF TGCGCCAGCAGCTTGGCAGGGTATGGAAACACCATATATTTT